This TCR beta chain was documented in a study of CXCR3-negative and CXCR3-positive naive CD8 T cells. Looked up from germline, CDR1 is SQVTM and CDR2 is ANQGSEA. The CDR3 has 16 amino acids. Concerning this clonotype: Its antigen is not identified.

Each CD8+ T cell subset was flow-sorted in triplicate. Every sort contained approximately 300,000 cells. A CD45RO-CCR7+CD27+CD95- profile was what naive CD8+ T cells displayed. Study observations and caveats: Much lower diversity was found in memory CD8+ cells, while both naive subsets had comparably high diversity. CXCR3-positive naive cells had TRB CDR3s that were more hydrophobic than CXCR3-negative naive cells had.

Via 5' RACE with UMI labels, TRB cDNA libraries were prepared. TCRdb reanalyzed the 5' RACE reads, giving one entry per CDR3 protein sequence and no DNA. This sample contains some 6,000 distinct CDR3 sequences. The receptor was derived from a human donor in good health. Some clones in this sample may be carry-over from other donors' samples. The chain recombines TRBV29-1 with TRBJ1-4; TCRdb indicates TRBD1, and absent DNA this call remains unverified. The source material was naive CXCR3- CD8+ T cells from blood. Described subset: CD45RO-CCR7+CD27+CD95- naive CD8+ T cells lacking CXCR3 (TNR3-). The CDR3 protein is CSVEDGTGSPNEKLFF. The variable domain in full, with the rest retrieved from reference TRBV29-1 and TRBJ1-4, is SAVISQKPSRDICQRGTSLTIQCQVDSQVTMMFWYRQQPGQSLTLIATANQGSEATYESGFVIDKFPISRPNLTFSTLTVSNMSPEDSSIYLCSVEDGTGSPNEKLFFGSGTQLSVL.